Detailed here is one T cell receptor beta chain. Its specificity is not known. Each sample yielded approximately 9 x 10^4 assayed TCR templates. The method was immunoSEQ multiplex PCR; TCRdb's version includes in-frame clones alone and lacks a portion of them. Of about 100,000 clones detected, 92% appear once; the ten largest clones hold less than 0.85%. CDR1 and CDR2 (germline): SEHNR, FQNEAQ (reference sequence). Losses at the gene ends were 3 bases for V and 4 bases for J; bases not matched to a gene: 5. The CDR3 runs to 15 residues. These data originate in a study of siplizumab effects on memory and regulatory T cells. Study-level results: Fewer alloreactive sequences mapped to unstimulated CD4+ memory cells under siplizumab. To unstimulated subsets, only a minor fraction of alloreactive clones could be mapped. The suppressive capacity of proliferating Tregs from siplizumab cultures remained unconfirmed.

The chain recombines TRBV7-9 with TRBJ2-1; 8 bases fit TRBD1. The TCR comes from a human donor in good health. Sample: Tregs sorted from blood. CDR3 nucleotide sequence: TGTGCCAGCAGCTTCACCAGGGGGCGGTACAATGAGCAGTTCTTC. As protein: CASSFTRGRYNEQFF. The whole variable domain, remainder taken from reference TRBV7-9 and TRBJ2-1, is DTGVSQNPRHKITKRGQNVTFRCDPISEHNRLYWYRQTLGQGPEFLTYFQNEAQLEKSRLLSDRFSAERPKGSFSTLEIQRTEQGDSAMYLCASSFTRGRYNEQFFGPGTRLTVL.